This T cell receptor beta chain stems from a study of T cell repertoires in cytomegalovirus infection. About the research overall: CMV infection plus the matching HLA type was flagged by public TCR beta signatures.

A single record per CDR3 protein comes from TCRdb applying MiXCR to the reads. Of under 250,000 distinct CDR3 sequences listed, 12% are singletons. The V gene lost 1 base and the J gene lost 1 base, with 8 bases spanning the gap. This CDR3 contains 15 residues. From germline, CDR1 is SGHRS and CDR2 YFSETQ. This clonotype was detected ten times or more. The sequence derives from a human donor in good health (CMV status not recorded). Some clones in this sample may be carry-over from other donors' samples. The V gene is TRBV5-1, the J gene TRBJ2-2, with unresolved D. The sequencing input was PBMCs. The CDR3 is CASSLSLRNTGELFF. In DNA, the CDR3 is TGCGCCAGCAGCTTGTCTCTGAGGAACACCGGGGAGCTGTTTTTT.